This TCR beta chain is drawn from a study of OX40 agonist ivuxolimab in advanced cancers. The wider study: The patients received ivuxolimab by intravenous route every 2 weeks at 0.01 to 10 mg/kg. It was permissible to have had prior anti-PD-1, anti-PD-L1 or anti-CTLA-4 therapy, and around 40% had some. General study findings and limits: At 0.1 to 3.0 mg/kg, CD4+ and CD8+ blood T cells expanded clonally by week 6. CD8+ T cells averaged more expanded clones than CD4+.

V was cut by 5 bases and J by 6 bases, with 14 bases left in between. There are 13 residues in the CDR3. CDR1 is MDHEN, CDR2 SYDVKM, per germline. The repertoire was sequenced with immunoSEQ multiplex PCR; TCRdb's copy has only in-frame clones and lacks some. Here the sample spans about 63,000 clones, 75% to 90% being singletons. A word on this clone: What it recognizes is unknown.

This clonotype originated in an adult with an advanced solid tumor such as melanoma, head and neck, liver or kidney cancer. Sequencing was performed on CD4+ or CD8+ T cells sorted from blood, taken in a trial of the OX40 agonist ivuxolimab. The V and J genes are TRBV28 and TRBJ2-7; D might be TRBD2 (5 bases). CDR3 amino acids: CASSPRAGFEQYF. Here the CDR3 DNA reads TGTGCCAGCAGTCCAAGGGCGGGCTTCGAGCAGTACTTC. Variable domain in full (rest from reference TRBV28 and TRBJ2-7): DVKVTQSSRYLVKRTGEKVFLECVQDMDHENMFWYRQDPGLGLRLIYFSYDVKMKEKGDIPEGYSVSREKKERFSLILESASTNQTSMYLCASSPRAGFEQYFGPGTRLTVT.